Here is one T cell receptor beta chain with its context. This entry belongs to a study of CD8+CD57+ T cells in acquired aplastic anemia. Genomic DNA served as template for TCR beta VDJ and CDR3 profiling. MiXCR was run by TCRdb on the reads, yielding one entry per CDR3 protein. In the table there are about 400,000 distinct CDR3 sequences, 65% to 75% of which are singletons. V shed 7 bases and J shed 0 bases, with 14 bases lying between them. The CDR3 runs 15 residues. Per germline, CDR1 SGDLS and CDR2 YYNGEE. The J gene is TRBJ2-1, the V gene TRBV9; the D gene is possibly TRBD1 (5 bases). Input material: sorted CD4+, CD8+, or CD8+CD57+ T cells (not recorded which) from PBMCs. This TCR derives from a human donor in good health, serving as a control. The DNA of the CDR3 is TGTGCCAGCGGGGATTGGGGCACCTCCTACAATGAGCAGTTCTTC. Translating gives CASGDWGTSYNEQFF.